This TCR beta chain was captured by sequencing in a study of blood T cell repertoires in COVID-19. V was pared by 3 bases and J by 3 bases, with 12 bases of the junction left unmatched. CDR1 SNHLY and CDR2 FYNNEI come from the germline V gene. The CDR3 runs to 18 residues. Using immunoSEQ multiplex PCR, the repertoire was profiled, and TCRdb retains in-frame clones only, with some absent. Of around 170,000 clones listed, around 83% are singletons. The rearrangement joins TRBV2 to TRBJ2-3, with 10 nucleotides matching TRBD2. Sequenced input: peripheral blood. The TCR sequence derives from a woman between 40 and 55 years old with acute or convalescent COVID-19. The CDR3: CASSERALAGGLTDTQYF. The CDR3 bases are TGTGCCAGCAGTGAGAGGGCCTTAGCGGGGGGATTAACAGATACGCAGTATTTT.